Included here is one TCR beta chain sequence, with context. Its antigen is not identified. Other DNA sequences of this sample code for an identical CDR3. The data originate from a study of cytomegalovirus exposure and HLA in healthy donors. Study background: The same platform was used for the 100 to 150 validation repertoires as for the roughly 700 first-cohort repertoires, as reported in a later analysis.

Libraries were prepared by immunoSEQ multiplex PCR; TCRdb keeps only in-frame clonotypes and omits some of them. The sample lists 200,000 to 300,000 clones, 90% occurring once. This CDR3 spans 13 amino acids. Germline loops: CDR1 SGHAT, CDR2 FQDESV (reference sequence). V was pared by 1 base and J by 3 bases, with 7 bases between. The study's findings and limits: Overall, roughly 150 TCR beta chains were annotated as cytomegalovirus-associated.

Material: PBMCs. This clonotype was obtained from a woman aged 30 to 39 in good health and CMV-seronegative. The V and J genes are TRBV11-1 and TRBJ2-7; D gene uncertain. The CDR3 sequence is CASSLGQFYEQYF. In nucleotides, the CDR3 is TGTGCCAGCAGCTTAGGGCAGTTCTACGAGCAGTACTTC.